The 4 T cell receptor beta chains below come from one sample, sequenced in a study of blood T cell repertoires in COVID-19. The repertoire was sequenced with immunoSEQ multiplex PCR; TCRdb's copy has only in-frame clones and lacks some. This table has over 90,000 clones, more than 80% appearing once. Sequencing was carried out using peripheral blood. The receptors were gathered from a human donor in a cohort sampled during active COVID-19.

The chain couples TRBV7-6 to TRBJ1-2; D possibly corresponds to TRBD1 (6 bases). Germline V lookup: CDR1 SGHVS, CDR2 FNYEAQ. V dropped 5 bases and J dropped 5 bases, with 18 bases sitting between them. The CDR3 is 15 amino acids. CDR3 nucleotides: TGTGCCAGCAGCCCGGAAGTGGACAGCTTTTATGGCTACACCTTC. The encoded protein is CASSPEVDSFYGYTF.

The chain has TRBV9 and TRBJ2-5; 11 bases fit TRBD2. V dropped 0 bases and J dropped 1; count of bases not matched to a gene: 2. This CDR3 contains 16 residues. Germline V gene lookup returns CDR1 SGDLS and CDR2 YYNGEE. Written as DNA, the CDR3 is TGTGCCAGCAGCGTAGGGGGACTAGCGGTCCAAGAGACCCAGTACTTC. It is translated as CASSVGGLAVQETQYF.

V is TRBV5-1 and J is TRBJ1-1; D is possibly TRBD1 (5 bases). CDR1 is SGHRS, CDR2 YFSETQ, per germline. CDR3 length: 15 amino acids. V lost 4 bases to trimming and J lost 4 bases, with 17 bases between them. Here the CDR3 DNA reads TGCGCCAGCAGCCTTCCCGGGGGGGGTCGCACTGAAGCTTTCTTT. Its protein product is CASSLPGGGRTEAFF.

This clone has a single count. The rearrangement uses TRBV2 and TRBJ1-4; D gene unclear. In germline, CDR1 is SNHLY, CDR2 FYNNEI. V lost 2 bases to trimming and J lost 3 bases, with 10 bases between them. The CDR3 loop spans 15 amino acids. The CDR3 region has the DNA TGTGCCAGCAGTGAAAGCTCCCGGGCTAATGAAAAACTGTTTTTT. Its protein product is CASSESSRANEKLFF.